This record covers a single TCR beta chain. The antigen remains undetermined. Per germline, CDR1 MNHEY and CDR2 SMNVEV (reference sequence). Unmatched junction bases numbered 12, after V lost 6 bases and J lost 9 bases. The CDR3 is made up of 15 amino acids. The data derive from a study of cytomegalovirus exposure and HLA in healthy donors. General observations from the study: Rarity marked most TCR sequences, yet some public TCRs occurred in many donors.

TCRdb's table, derived via immunoSEQ multiplex PCR, lists solely in-frame clones and lacks some. This sample has some 130,000 clones, with 86% found just once. Material: PBMCs. The J gene is TRBJ2-1, the V gene TRBV27; 9 nucleotides line up with TRBD2. This TCR was recovered from a man aged 18 to 30 in good health and CMV-seronegative. CDR3 nucleotide sequence: TGTGCCAGCAGGACGGGGGCTAGCGGGGTTAGTGAGCAGTTCTTC. It translates to CASRTGASGVSEQFF.